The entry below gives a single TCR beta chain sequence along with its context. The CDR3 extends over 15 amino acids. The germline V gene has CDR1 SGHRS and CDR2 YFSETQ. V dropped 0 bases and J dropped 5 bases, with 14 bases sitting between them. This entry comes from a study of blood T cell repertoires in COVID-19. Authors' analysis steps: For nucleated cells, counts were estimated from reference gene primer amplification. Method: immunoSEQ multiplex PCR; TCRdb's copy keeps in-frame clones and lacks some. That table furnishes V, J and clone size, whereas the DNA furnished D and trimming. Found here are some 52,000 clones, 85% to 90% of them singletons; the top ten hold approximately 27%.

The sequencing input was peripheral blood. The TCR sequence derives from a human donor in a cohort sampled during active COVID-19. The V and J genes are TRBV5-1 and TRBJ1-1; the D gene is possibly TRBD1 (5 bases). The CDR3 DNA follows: TGCGCCAGCAGCTTGGGAGGCAGGGAAGAAACTGAAGCTTTCTTT. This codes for CASSLGGREETEAFF.